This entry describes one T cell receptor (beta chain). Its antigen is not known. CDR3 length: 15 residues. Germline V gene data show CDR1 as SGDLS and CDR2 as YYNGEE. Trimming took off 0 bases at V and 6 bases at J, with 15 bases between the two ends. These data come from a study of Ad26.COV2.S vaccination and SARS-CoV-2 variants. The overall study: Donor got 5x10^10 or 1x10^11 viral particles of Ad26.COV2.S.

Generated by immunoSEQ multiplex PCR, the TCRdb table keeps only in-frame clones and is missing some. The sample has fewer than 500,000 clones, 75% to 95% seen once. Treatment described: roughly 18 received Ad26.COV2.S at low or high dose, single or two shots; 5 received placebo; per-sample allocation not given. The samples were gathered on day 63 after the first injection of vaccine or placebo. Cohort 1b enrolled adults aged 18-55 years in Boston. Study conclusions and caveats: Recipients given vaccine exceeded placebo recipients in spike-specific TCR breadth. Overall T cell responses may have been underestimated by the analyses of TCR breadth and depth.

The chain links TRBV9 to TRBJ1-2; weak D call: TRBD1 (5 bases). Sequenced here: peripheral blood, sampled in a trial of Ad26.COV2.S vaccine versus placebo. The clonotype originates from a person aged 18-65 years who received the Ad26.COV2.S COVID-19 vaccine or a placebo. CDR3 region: CASSVGPGNVHGYTF. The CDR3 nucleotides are TGTGCCAGCAGCGTAGGTCCAGGGAATGTACATGGCTACACCTTC.